The clone carrying this TCR beta chain was seen a few times. This table comes from immunoSEQ multiplex PCR, and its TCRdb copy is limited to in-frame clones, with some not included. In the table there are fewer than 110,000 clones, roughly 87% of which are singletons. This sample stems from a study of blood T cell repertoires in COVID-19. This clonotype was sampled from a human donor in a cohort sampled during active COVID-19. The sample taken for sequencing was peripheral blood.

CDR3 protein: CASSTIGDRVSNEQFF. The CDR3 nucleotides read TGTGCCAGCAGCACAATAGGGGACAGGGTGTCCAATGAGCAGTTCTTC. The gene calls are TRBV7-9 and TRBJ2-1, with 9 bases fitting TRBD1. The V gene end was trimmed by 5 bases and the J gene end by 6 bases; junction bases not matched to a gene: 11. The CDR3 totals 16 residues. The germline V gene has CDR1 SEHNR and CDR2 FQNEAQ (reference sequence).